The 17 T cell receptor beta chains listed next were all sequenced from one sample in a study of Graves' ophthalmopathy and Graves' hyperthyroidism. Amplified TCR beta CDR3 regions were obtained using RNA transcripts as template. HTBI primers were employed in first-round RT-PCR, then a second-round multiplex PCR followed. TCRdb independently ran MiXCR on the multiplex PCR reads; one entry per CDR3 protein. The repertoire holds more than 300,000 distinct CDR3 sequences, with 17% as singletons. Material: peripheral blood. Source of these receptors: an adult woman with stable Graves' hyperthyroidism.

This clonotype has ten or more counts. The chain links TRBV12-3 or TRBV12-4 to TRBJ2-5; TRBD1 matches 9 bases. The V and J ends lost 4 bases and 3 bases, in that order; junction bases with no gene match: 3. The CDR3 runs to 14 residues. For the CDR3, the DNA is TGTGCCAGCAGTTACCGGGACAGGGAAGAGACCCAGTACTTC. It encodes CASSYRDREETQYF.

This clonotype appeared many times. V is TRBV7-9 and J is TRBJ2-7; a possible D gene is TRBD1 (6 bases). The V gene lost 3 bases and the J gene lost 5 bases, with 8 bases spanning the gap. Germline CDR1 and CDR2: SEHNR and FQNEAQ (reference sequence). CDR3 size: 12 residues. CDR3 amino acids: CASSFTGNEQYF. CDR3 DNA: TGTGCCAGCAGCTTCACAGGGAACGAGCAGTACTTC. Full variable domain (missing parts from reference TRBV7-9 and TRBJ2-7): DTGVSQNPRHKITKRGQNVTFRCDPISEHNRLYWYRQTLGQGPEFLTYFQNEAQLEKSRLLSDRFSAERPKGSFSTLEIQRTEQGDSAMYLCASSFTGNEQYFGPGTRLTVT.

At least ten counts were recorded for this clonotype. The chain links TRBV28 to TRBJ2-7; 7 bases fit TRBD1. J gave up 12 bases and V 6 bases, and 17 bases lay outside the gene matches. Germline lookup yields CDR1 MDHEN and CDR2 SYDVKM. The CDR3 is made up of 14 amino acids. CDR3 in amino acids: CASSPAGDRARSYF. DNA of the CDR3: TGTGCCAGCAGCCCTGCCGGCGACAGGGCACGATCGTACTTC.

This clonotype was seen at least ten times. The chain employs TRBV6-2 or TRBV6-3 and TRBJ1-5; D is undetermined. The germline gives CDR1 MNHEY, CDR2 SVGEGT. This CDR3 region has 14 residues. Deletions cut 8 bases from V and 1 base from J, with 12 bases between. CDR3 loop: CASSLGRSNQPQHF. In DNA form, the CDR3 reads TGTGCCAGCTCCCTTGGCAGGAGCAATCAGCCCCAGCATTTT.

This clonotype was detected many times. The chain recombines TRBV6-1 with TRBJ1-1; the D gene is possibly TRBD1 (6 bases). Germline-derived CDR1 and CDR2 are MNHNS and SASEGT. The V gene lost 6 bases and the J gene lost 5 bases, with 16 bases spanning the gap. The length of the CDR3 is 14 residues. CDR3 protein: CASRWKRGVTEAFF. The CDR3 nucleotides are TGTGCCAGCAGGTGGAAGAGGGGGGTTACTGAAGCTTTCTTT.

The chain joins TRBV7-9 to TRBJ2-2, with a weak D call TRBD1 (5 bases). The V gene lost 2 bases and the J gene lost 0 bases, with 7 bases spanning the gap. Germline CDR1 SEHNR, CDR2 FQNEAQ (reference sequence). The CDR3 consists of 15 residues. CDR3: CASSLRGPNTGELFF. In DNA, the CDR3 is TGTGCCAGCAGCTTAAGGGGCCCGAACACCGGGGAGCTGTTTTTT. Combining the CDR3 with reference TRBV7-9 and TRBJ2-2 gives the whole variable domain DTGVSQNPRHKITKRGQNVTFRCDPISEHNRLYWYRQTLGQGPEFLTYFQNEAQLEKSRLLSDRFSAERPKGSFSTLEIQRTEQGDSAMYLCASSLRGPNTGELFFGEGSRLTVL.

V is TRBV20-1 and J is TRBJ2-3; D is unclear. Trimming cost V 3 bases and J 9 bases, with 16 bases left between them. This CDR3 contains 13 residues. The V gene's germline CDR1 is DFQATT and CDR2 SNEGSKA (reference sequence). This CDR3 is CSARSIGLLTQYF. CDR3 nucleotides: TGCAGTGCTAGGTCTATCGGCTTACTCACGCAGTATTTT.

J is TRBJ2-7 and V is TRBV6-5, with TRBD2 matching 8 bases. Per germline, CDR1 MNHEY and CDR2 SVGAGI. The J segment lost 4 bases and the V segment lost 2 bases, leaving 1 base of the junction unmatched. The CDR3 runs 13 residues. CDR3 nucleotides: TGTGCCAGCAGTTACGAGCGGGGGTACGAGCAGTACTTC. Residues: CASSYERGYEQYF.

As to this clonotype: The junction does not match germline at one end; this may be a read error. V and J are TRBV27 and TRBJ1-2; tentative D call: TRBD1 (5 bases). Germline CDR1 and CDR2: MNHEY and SMNVEV (reference sequence). This CDR3 comprises 15 residues. The CDR3 reads CASSFFDMGHYGYTF. The CDR3 bases are TGTGCCAGCAGTTTTTTCGACATGGGGCACTATGGTTACACCTTC.

This clonotype was seen many times. This chain joins TRBV10-3 and TRBJ2-7; 7 bases line up with TRBD2. Germline CDR1 is ENHRY and CDR2 is SYGVKD. The CDR3 has 14 residues. The ends lost 5 bases at V and 7 bases at J; junction bases unmatched: 11. The CDR3 protein is CAISREVATGEQYF. For the CDR3, the DNA is TGTGCCATCAGTCGGGAGGTGGCGACGGGAGAGCAGTACTTC.

This clonotype showed up many times. This CDR3 is CASSSRAVSEYF. DNA for the CDR3: TGTGCCAGCAGTTCCAGGGCGGTTTCGGAGTACTTC. This chain joins TRBV5-6 and TRBJ2-7; tentative D call: TRBD1 (5 bases). The length of the CDR3 is 12 residues. The V gene's germline CDR1 is SGHDT and CDR2 YYEEEE. The V end was cut by 5 bases, the J end by 11 bases, with 17 bases between.

The table lists this clonotype with a few counts. The rearrangement joins TRBV4-1 to TRBJ2-7; D gene ambiguous. This CDR3 is built from 16 residues. The germline V gene has CDR1 MGHRA and CDR2 YSYEKL. Trimming took off 1 base at V and 0 bases at J, with 13 bases between the two ends. CDR3 DNA: TGCGCCAGCAGCCAAGGCTGGGAAGGATACTCCTACGAGCAGTACTTC. Amino acids: CASSQGWEGYSYEQYF.

As concerns this clonotype: Relative to the germline gene, one junction end is altered; a read error may explain this. The rearrangement links TRBV12-3 or TRBV12-4 to TRBJ1-5, with a possible D match to TRBD1 (5 bases). The CDR3 spans 16 residues. The CDR3 loop reads CASSLVGPDSSQPQHF. Here the CDR3 DNA reads TGTGCCAGCAGTCTCGTGGGGCCCGATAGCAGTCAGCCCCAGCATTTT.

The V and J genes are TRBV5-6 and TRBJ2-7, with a possible D match to TRBD2 (5 bases). This CDR3 has 15 residues. Deletions cut 4 bases from V and 5 bases from J, with 19 bases between. Germline-derived CDR1 and CDR2 are SGHDT and YYEEEE. In nucleotides, the CDR3 is TGTGCCAGCAGCCGACCGGACTTCTCCCACCACGAGCAGTACTTC. Encoded protein: CASSRPDFSHHEQYF.

This clonotype was counted many times. This rearrangement joins TRBV27 to TRBJ2-2; the match to TRBD2 covers 7 bases. Trimming removed 5 bases from V and 5 bases from J; junction bases left unmatched: 8. The CDR3 covers 15 residues. Germline V CDR1 and CDR2: MNHEY, SMNVEV (reference sequence). The CDR3 spells CASSPRLAGTGELFF. CDR3 DNA: TGTGCCAGCAGTCCCCGCTTAGCGGGTACCGGGGAGCTGTTTTTT.

This clonotype was seen repeatedly, ten times or more. The chain recombines TRBV10-3 with TRBJ2-7, with D possibly matching TRBD2 (6 bases). The V end lost 6 bases, the J end lost 7 bases, and 16 bases lay between the germline ends. Per the germline V gene, CDR1 is ENHRY and CDR2 is SYGVKD. The CDR3 covers 13 residues. The CDR3: CAIRPEVAGEQYF. The CDR3 DNA is TGTGCCATCAGACCAGAAGTGGCGGGAGAGCAGTACTTC.

This clonotype was seen ten or more times. The chain links TRBV12-3 or TRBV12-4 to TRBJ1-1, with unresolved D. V lost 4 bases, J lost 1 base, and 10 bases lay in between. There are 14 residues in the CDR3. CDR3 residues: CASSSHPRNTEAFF. The DNA for the CDR3 is TGTGCCAGCAGTTCCCACCCCCGGAACACTGAAGCTTTCTTT.